These T cell receptor beta chains were read from a single sample in a study of cytomegalovirus exposure and HLA in healthy donors. TCRdb keeps only in-frame clones here, not all; method: immunoSEQ multiplex PCR. The table lists some 110,000 clones, approximately 80% of them singletons, with 4.5% to 5% in the top ten. The sequenced material came from PBMCs. The receptors originated from a man in his fifties in good health and CMV-seropositive. The CDR3 runs from the conserved cysteine through the conserved F or W. D genes are given only for firm matches. Size is stated for part of the rows, as once, few or many counts, or as a class when the clone is expanded.

clone_size: few
d_call: TRBD1
j_call: TRBJ1-4
v_call: TRBV28
cdr3_nt: TGTGCCAGCAGCCCGGGACAGCCAGGGGAAAAACTGTTTTTT
cdr3_aa: CASSPGQPGEKLFF

clone_size: few
d_call: TRBD1
j_call: TRBJ2-1
v_call: TRBV28
cdr3_nt: TGTGCCAGCAGTTCCCCGGGACAGGGTGTTGATGAGCAGTTCTTC
cdr3_aa: CASSSPGQGVDEQFF

clone_size: .
d_call: TRBD1
j_call: TRBJ2-3
v_call: TRBV7-2
cdr3_nt: TGTGCCAGCAGCGTGGACAGGGGTCCACGCACAGATACGCAGTATTTT
cdr3_aa: CASSVDRGPRTDTQYF

clone_size: .
d_call: TRBD1
j_call: TRBJ1-2
v_call: TRBV5-4
cdr3_nt: TGTGCCAGCAGCTGGGGGGGACAGGGTTCCGATGGCTACACCTTC
cdr3_aa: CASSWGGQGSDGYTF

clone_size: .
d_call: TRBD2
j_call: TRBJ2-5
v_call: TRBV2
cdr3_nt: TGTGCCAGCAGTGAAGCCCCCGGGGGGATAAAGACCCAGTACTTC
cdr3_aa: CASSEAPGGIKTQYF

clone_size: .
d_call: TRBD2
j_call: TRBJ2-7
v_call: TRBV6-1
cdr3_nt: TGTGCCAGCGGGGGGACTAGCGGGGCCTACGAGCAGTACTTC
cdr3_aa: CASGGTSGAYEQYF

clone_size: few
d_call: .
j_call: TRBJ1-5
v_call: TRBV15
cdr3_nt: TGTGCCACCAGCAGAGAGGGGGGGCTAGTTCAGCCCCAGCATTTT
cdr3_aa: CATSREGGLVQPQHF

clone_size: .
d_call: TRBD1
j_call: TRBJ2-3
v_call: TRBV28
cdr3_nt: TGTGCCAGCGGGACGACAGGGTCTTCAGATACGCAGTATTTT
cdr3_aa: CASGTTGSSDTQYF

clone_size: .
d_call: .
j_call: TRBJ1-2
v_call: TRBV7-2
cdr3_nt: TGTGCCAGCAGCTTCGGACAGATAACTAACTATGGCTACACCTTC
cdr3_aa: CASSFGQITNYGYTF

clone_size: .
d_call: TRBD1
j_call: TRBJ1-1
v_call: TRBV11-1
cdr3_nt: TGTGCCAGCAGCCTAGGGACAGAAAAAACTGAAGCTTTCTTT
cdr3_aa: CASSLGTEKTEAFF

clone_size: .
d_call: .
j_call: TRBJ1-1
v_call: TRBV9
cdr3_nt: TGTGCCGGCAGCTTAGAGACCCGGAGCACTGAAGCTTTCTTT
cdr3_aa: CAGSLETRSTEAFF